A selection of T cell receptor beta chains follows, all from one sample in a study of response to subunit inactivated influenza vaccine. Each CDR3 protein is one row after TCRdb ran MiXCR on the RT-PCR reads. The table shows hundreds of thousands of distinct CDR3 sequences, with around 20% occurring only once. The sequences come from PBMCs from blood, collected around 5 days after vaccination. These receptor sequences come from a man aged 50 to 59 who received an inactivated influenza vaccine. CDR3s leave out the opening cysteine and the closing phenylalanine or tryptophan.

>TRBJ2-7|14|TRBV7-6
ASSPQGTRPLYEQY
>TRBJ1-6|11|TRBV2
ASIRGVNSPLH
>TRBJ1-5|14|TRBV12-3/TRBV12-4
ASSARTGAGGQPQH
>TRBJ2-1|12|TRBV5-1
ASSLSGENNEQF
>TRBJ2-7|11|TRBV20-1
SARWGAGYEQY
>TRBJ1-4|13|TRBV5-1
ASSLVGSTNEKLF
>TRBJ1-5|13|TRBV28
ASSFPGAGNQPQH
>TRBJ2-7|12|TRBV7-9
ASSLNLDYYEQY
>TRBJ2-7|11|TRBV20-1
SARPTSSYEQY
>TRBJ2-7|9|TRBV20-1
SAMRAYEQY
>TRBJ2-3|13|TRBV10-2
ASSEERGRTDTQY
>TRBJ1-1|13|TRBV20-1
SALGLTGGNTEAF
>TRBJ2-3|12|TRBV20-1
SARAGRYTDTQY
>TRBJ2-2|11|TRBV27
ASSLSSAGELF
>TRBJ2-1|14|TRBV30
AWSVNVASFYNEQF
>TRBJ2-2|13|TRBV10-3
AISESYRLDRELF
>TRBJ2-7|11|TRBV10-3
AIKNGLVAEQY
>TRBJ1-6|13|TRBV5-4
ASSPGTQEYSPLH
>TRBJ1-1|9|TRBV6-1
ASTPGREAF
>TRBJ1-1|12|TRBV14
ASSPRDRLTEAF
>TRBJ1-1|12|TRBV12-3/TRBV12-4
ASSHLKLHTEAF
>TRBJ2-5|14|TRBV13
ASSLARTGGLETQY
>TRBJ2-3|14|TRBV10-3
AARVGAGVGTDTQY
>TRBJ1-4|11|TRBV29-1
SANRGWNEKLF
>TRBJ2-3|11|TRBV9
ASSVVNADTQY
>TRBJ2-1|13|TRBV12-3/TRBV12-4
ASRYRQGAGDEQF
>TRBJ2-1|18|TRBV20-1
SARAFKRRSRGFSYNEQF
>TRBJ2-3|14|TRBV12-3/TRBV12-4
ASSLVGRGETDTQY
>TRBJ2-3|11|TRBV6-2/TRBV6-3
ASRDRQTDTQY
>TRBJ2-3|12|TRBV7-9
ASSLAEGFGTQY
>TRBJ2-5|14|TRBV6-1
ASSRIQLTGDETQY
>TRBJ2-1|10|TRBV29-1
SAGGASHEQF
>TRBJ2-5|12|TRBV20-1
SASPSYGGETQY
>TRBJ2-2|15|TRBV28
ASRPGLADRSTGELF
>TRBJ2-7|15|TRBV7-6
ASSLGGSGRIIDEQY
>TRBJ2-1|14|TRBV5-6
ASSLGLAGGPGEQF
>TRBJ1-2|12|TRBV15
ATSRDSELYGYT
>TRBJ2-1|12|TRBV2
ASGRLASYNEQF
>TRBJ1-6|14|TRBV15
ATSRDRGGVNSPLH
>TRBJ2-2|13|TRBV20-1
SGFDVGTNTGELF
>TRBJ2-2|15|TRBV15
ATSRDLGGANTGELF
>TRBJ2-7|9|TRBV12-3/TRBV12-4
ASSTSYEQY
>TRBJ1-4|15|TRBV7-2
ASSLVSGGPINEKLF
>TRBJ2-7|11|TRBV19
ASSPHAAYEQY
>TRBJ1-1|13|TRBV3-1
ASSQEVGVNTEAF
>TRBJ2-7|11|TRBV30
AWSVPRYYEQY
>TRBJ2-5|10|TRBV7-9
ASSRWGETQY
>TRBJ1-1|12|TRBV20-1
SARAQPLNTEAF
>TRBJ2-1|14|TRBV3-1
ASSPTSGGGYNEQF
>TRBJ2-1|14|TRBV20-1
SARDLGLAGSSSQF
>TRBJ2-6|12|TRBV20-1
SARKLSGANVLT
>TRBJ2-7|14|TRBV30
AWSAVWTGTWYEQY
>TRBJ2-2|13|TRBV15
ATSRVAANTGELF
>TRBJ2-7|12|TRBV7-8
ASTPPGALYEQY
>TRBJ2-1|14|TRBV6-2/TRBV6-3
ASSYTLAGGQYEQF